These 5 T cell receptor beta chains were all obtained from the same sample, sequenced in a study of cytomegalovirus exposure and HLA in healthy donors. The PCR employed 60 Vbeta primers together with 13 Jbeta primers. Profiled with immunoSEQ multiplex PCR; TCRdb holds only in-frame clones, not every one. The sample lists 200,000 or so clones; 87% were seen once. The sample was PBMCs. These receptors all come from a man aged 25 to 45 in good health and CMV-seronegative.

This sequence joins TRBV2 and TRBJ1-1; no firm D call. Germline loops: CDR1 SNHLY, CDR2 FYNNEI. V lost 6 bases, J lost 1 base, and 9 bases lay in between. The CDR3 is 13 residues long. The CDR3 protein is CASSTPRNTEAFF. The CDR3 bases are TGTGCCAGCAGCACACCCCGGAACACTGAAGCTTTCTTT.

The chain links TRBV7-8 to TRBJ2-3; 7 bases align to TRBD2. Germline values: CDR1 SGHVS, CDR2 FQNEAQ. The CDR3 totals 16 residues. Trimming at V came to 5 bases and at J to 6 bases, leaving 14 bases not matched to a gene. The CDR3 protein is CASSASGTNPGDTQYF. The CDR3 DNA reads as TGTGCCAGCAGCGCCTCCGGGACTAATCCTGGGGATACGCAGTATTTT.

This chain connects TRBV9 to TRBJ1-1; D possibly corresponds to TRBD1 (6 bases). This CDR3 region has 15 residues. The V end lost 0 bases, the J end lost 0 bases, and 9 bases lay between the germline ends. Germline assignment: CDR1 SGDLS and CDR2 YYNGEE. The CDR3 loop reads CASSVAGQMNTEAFF. The CDR3 nucleotides are TGTGCCAGCAGCGTAGCCGGACAGATGAACACTGAAGCTTTCTTT.

J is TRBJ2-7 and V is TRBV2; 9 bases are a match to TRBD2. Germline-derived CDR1 and CDR2 are SNHLY and FYNNEI. The CDR3 loop spans 15 amino acids. The ends lost 1 base at V and 2 bases at J; junction bases unmatched: 3. The CDR3 spells CASSEGAGGPYEQYF. Here the CDR3 DNA reads TGTGCCAGCAGTGAAGGGGCGGGAGGGCCCTACGAGCAGTACTTC. The variable domain in full, with the rest retrieved from reference TRBV2 and TRBJ2-7, is EPEVTQTPSHQVTQMGQEVILRCVPISNHLYFYWYRQILGQKVEFLVSFYNNEISEKSEIFDDQFSVERPDGSNFTLKIRSTKLEDSAMYFCASSEGAGGPYEQYFGPGTRLTVT.

The rearrangement joins TRBV28 to TRBJ2-2; 9 nucleotides agree with TRBD2. From germline, CDR1 is MDHEN and CDR2 SYDVKM. CDR3 size: 15 residues. Trimming at V came to 8 bases and at J to 4 bases, leaving 8 bases not matched to a gene. CDR3 loop: CASFYSGRSTGELFF. In DNA, the CDR3 is TGTGCCAGCTTTTATAGCGGGAGAAGCACCGGGGAGCTGTTTTTT.